Sequencing of this TCR beta chain was carried out in a study of T cell repertoires in cytomegalovirus infection. Study at large: Matching HLA type, along with CMV infection, was indicated by public TCR beta signatures.

Trimming stripped 0 bases from V and 2 bases from J, with 9 bases between. The CDR3 is made up of 15 amino acids. Per germline, CDR1 SGDLS and CDR2 YYNGEE. This clonotype occurred a few times. The antigen remains unidentified. Study conclusions and caveats: There were HLA-C-restricted CMV-specific TCR beta clonotypes dominating the ex vivo response. Identification of carriers of CMV plus the relevant HLA was performed using cumulative public TCR beta family frequency.

MiXCR, applied by TCRdb to the reads, yields one record per CDR3 protein. The data hold 400,000 to 600,000 distinct CDR3 sequences, with approximately 42% observed a single time. The J gene is TRBJ1-3, the V gene TRBV9; weak D call: TRBD1 (6 bases). This TCR came from a human donor in good health (CMV status not recorded). Some clones in this sample may be carry-over from other donors' samples. The sequences come from cultured PBMCs, collected from culture after CMV antigen stimulation. CDR3 loop: CASSVGDTAGNTIYF. In DNA, the CDR3 is TGTGCCAGCAGCGTAGGGGACACGGCTGGAAACACCATATATTTT.